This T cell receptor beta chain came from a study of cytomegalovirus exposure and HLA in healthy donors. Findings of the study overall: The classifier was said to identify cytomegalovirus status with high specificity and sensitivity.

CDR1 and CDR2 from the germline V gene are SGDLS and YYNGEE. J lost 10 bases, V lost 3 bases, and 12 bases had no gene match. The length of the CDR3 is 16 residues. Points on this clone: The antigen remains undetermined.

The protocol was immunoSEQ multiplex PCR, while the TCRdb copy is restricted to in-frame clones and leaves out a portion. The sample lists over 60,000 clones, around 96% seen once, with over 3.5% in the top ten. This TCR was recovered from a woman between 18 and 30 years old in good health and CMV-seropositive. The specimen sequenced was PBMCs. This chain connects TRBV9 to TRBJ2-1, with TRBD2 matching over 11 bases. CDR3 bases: TGTGCCAGCAGCGCCTCTACTAGCGGGAGTTCCGGGGAGCAGTTCTTC. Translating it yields CASSASTSGSSGEQFF.